The T cell receptor (beta chain) described here comes from a study of graft-versus-host responses after intestinal transplantation. The CDR3 has 15 residues. In germline, CDR1 is SGHRS, CDR2 YFSETQ. The V and J ends lost 2 bases and 5 bases, in that order; junction bases with no gene match: 8. Assay: immunoSEQ multiplex PCR; the TCRdb copy retains only in-frame clones and omits some. The sample yields 7,500 to 8,500 clones, 80% to 85% seen once. Lymphocytes from graft epithelium and lamina propria were isolated. The sequence came from a human patient who received an intestinal transplant, so some T cells may come from the graft donor. Material: ileum tissue, obtained about 130 days after transplant. The chain carries TRBV5-1 and TRBJ2-7; TRBD2 matches at 9 bases. The CDR3 nucleotides are TGCGCCAGCAGCTTTGGCGGGACTAGCAGCCACGAGCAGTACTTC. Amino acids: CASSFGGTSSHEQYF.